These T cell receptor beta chains were read from a single sample in a study of OX40 agonist ivuxolimab in advanced cancers. Profiling relied on immunoSEQ multiplex PCR, and the TCRdb table lists in-frame clones only, not all of them. The data show fewer than 60,000 clones, more than 85% seen once. The sequencing here drew on CD4+ or CD8+ T cells sorted from blood, taken in a trial of the OX40 agonist ivuxolimab. Source of these receptors: an adult with an advanced solid tumor such as melanoma, head and neck, liver or kidney cancer. The CDR3 runs from the conserved cysteine through the conserved F or W. A D gene is named only where the DNA matches it firmly. Size is stated for part of the rows, as once, few or many counts, or as a class when the clone is expanded.

CDR3nt	CDR3aa	d_gene	len	abundance	j_gene	v_gene
TGTGCCTGGAGTGACATCTCCTACGAGCAGTACTTC	CAWSDISYEQYF	.	12	once	TRBJ2-7	TRBV30
TGTGCCAGCAGCCACCCCGTGAGGGCCTCTCTTCGCGAGCAGTACTTC	CASSHPVRASLREQYF	.	16	once	TRBJ2-7	TRBV7-6
TGTGCCAGCAGCTTCCCCTGGGGGAGCCCCGGGGAGCTGTTTTTT	CASSFPWGSPGELFF	.	15	once	TRBJ2-2	TRBV11-2
TGTGCCAGTAGTACACCCAGGACAGCTAACACTGAAGCTTTCTTT	CASSTPRTANTEAFF	.	15	.	TRBJ1-1	TRBV19
TGTGCCTGGAGTGTACACGGGGGTCGAGAGACCCAGTACTTC	CAWSVHGGRETQYF	.	14	once	TRBJ2-5	TRBV30
TGTGCCAGCAGCTTAGGCCTGGCTGGGAGTAATGAAAAACTGTTTTTT	CASSLGLAGSNEKLFF	.	16	.	TRBJ1-4	TRBV7-8
TGTGCCAGCTGCCAACGGGCACAACGCACAGATACGCAGTATTTT	CASCQRAQRTDTQYF	.	15	.	TRBJ2-3	TRBV27
TGTGCCAGCAGTTTCAGTAGCTCCTACGAGCAGTACTTC	CASSFSSSYEQYF	.	13	.	TRBJ2-7	TRBV6-1
TGTGCCAGCAGCTTGGCCGTAGGACTGGAGGCCTACGAGCAGTACTTC	CASSLAVGLEAYEQYF	.	16	.	TRBJ2-7	TRBV5-6
TGTGCCACCAGCACCTCCGCGACAGGACTGAGGAACATTCAGTACTTC	CATSTSATGLRNIQYF	.	16	.	TRBJ2-4	TRBV15
TGTGCCAGCAGTTCGACAGGGGGCTCCCTAATAACCGGGGAGCTGTTTTTT	CASSSTGGSLITGELFF	TRBD1	17	.	TRBJ2-2	TRBV27
TGTGCCAGCAGTTTATGGGGGAGGGATGAGCAGTTCTTC	CASSLWGRDEQFF	TRBD2	13	.	TRBJ2-1	TRBV27
TGTGCCAGCAGTGACACAGGGTACTACGAGCAGTACTTC	CASSDTGYYEQYF	.	13	.	TRBJ2-7	TRBV6-1
TGCGCCAGCAGCTCCGGGACCCAAGAGACCCAGTACTTC	CASSSGTQETQYF	.	13	.	TRBJ2-5	TRBV5-1
TGTGCCAGCCGGGGGGGAAAGGAAAAACTGTTTTTT	CASRGGKEKLFF	.	12	.	TRBJ1-4	TRBV7-9
TGTGCCAGCAGCCCGGGACTAGCGGGGTTAAAAAGCTCCTACAATGAGCAGTTCTTC	CASSPGLAGLKSSYNEQFF	TRBD2	19	.	TRBJ2-1	TRBV11-2
TGTGCCAGCGGCCCTACAGGGGGCGGCTATGGCTACACCTTC	CASGPTGGGYGYTF	TRBD1	14	.	TRBJ1-2	TRBV6-5
TGTGCCAGCAGCGTAGGAGGGGACGGCTCCTACGAGCAGTACTTC	CASSVGGDGSYEQYF	.	15	.	TRBJ2-7	TRBV9
TGTGCTAGTGGTTCCCCCTTGGTATCTGAAGCTTTCTTT	CASGSPLVSEAFF	.	13	once	TRBJ1-1	TRBV12-5